This TCR beta chain is drawn from a study of control samples from healthy donors and cancer patients (dated by TCRdb to between 2020 and 2021). The protocol used for the library was the immunoSEQ multiplex PCR assay. TCRdb retrieved this table from immuneACCESS and kept in-frame rearrangements only. Not all clones are present; in checked studies, unresolved V genes account for under half, and no reason is known for the remainder. This sample lists about 93,000 clones; roughly nine tenths were detected once. In total, the top ten clones hold about an eighth of the sample. Concerning this clone: What this receptor recognizes is not known. No qualities accompany the bases; no much larger clone lies one base away.

The junction carries 8 bases between V and J, which are trimmed by 2 bases and 4 bases respectively. In the germline V gene, CDR1 corresponds to KGHSH and CDR2 to LQKENI. Counted from cysteine to phenylalanine, this CDR3 has 14 amino acids. Left in the record is the CDR3 DNA by itself, 42 bases read in frame from the first base. The receptor comes from a woman between 70 and 85 years old in good health. The chain is made from TRBV18 and TRBJ1-4; TRBD1 is perhaps the D gene, given 6 matching bases. Sequenced material: blood. The CDR3 amino acid sequence is: CASSPGRGNEKLFF. The DNA sequence reads TGTGCCAGCTCACCAGGCAGGGGTAATGAAAAACTGTTTTTT.